The clone carrying this TCR beta chain was recorded a few times. Its antigen is undetermined. The record originates from a study of T cell repertoires in cytomegalovirus infection. Study context: Public TCR beta signatures were indicative of both CMV infection and a matching HLA type. Study observations and caveats: CMV carriers having the relevant HLA were flagged by cumulative public TCR beta family frequency. CMV-specific TCR beta clonotypes restricted by HLA-C were the ones dominating the ex vivo response.

V gave up 1 base and J gave up 6 bases, with 13 bases separating them. CDR3 length equals 15 residues. Germline lookup yields CDR1 MGHRA and CDR2 YSYEKL. TCRdb passed the reads through MiXCR, listing each CDR3 protein once. The table lists roughly 310,000 distinct CDR3 sequences, roughly 15% of them singletons. The specimen was PBMCs. The chain uses TRBV4-1 and TRBJ1-5; no definite D call. The origin of this receptor is a human donor in good health (CMV status not recorded). Some clones in this sample may be carry-over from other donors' samples. This CDR3 is CASSQVEGSRQPQHF. The DNA for the CDR3 is TGCGCCAGCAGCCAAGTAGAGGGTTCACGTCAGCCCCAGCATTTT.